The next 3 T cell receptor beta chains were all read from a single sample in a study of shared clonotypes between healthy human individuals. Some clones are missing from TCRdb's copy, which holds only in-frame ones; the method was immunoSEQ multiplex PCR. This table has 2 million to 3 million clones, roughly 93% appearing once. Sequences were obtained from naive CD4+ T cells from PBMCs. Stated subset: CD45RA+ positively selected. The receptors were sampled from a man between 18 and 29 years old in good health. Some clones in this sample may be carry-over from other donors' samples.

This clone has just a few counts. The chain combines TRBV6-6 with TRBJ1-5; D is possibly TRBD1 (5 bases). The CDR3 sequence is 13 residues long. With 5 bases removed from V and 6 bases from J, the gap between germline ends came to 11 bases. Germline-derived CDR1 and CDR2 are MNHNY and SVGAGI (reference sequence). The CDR3 loop reads CASSKGSVQPQHF. Written as DNA, the CDR3 is TGTGCCAGCAGTAAGGGGTCGGTTCAGCCCCAGCATTTT.

The rearrangement uses TRBV2 and TRBJ2-7, with a possible D match to TRBD2 (5 bases). This CDR3 region has 15 residues. The V end was cut by 3 bases, the J end by 7 bases, with 19 bases between. Looked up from germline, CDR1 is SNHLY and CDR2 is FYNNEI. The CDR3 sequence: CASSEVGVGPAEQYF. The CDR3 DNA sequence: TGTGCCAGCAGTGAGGTCGGGGTTGGTCCCGCGGAGCAGTACTTC.

A few counts support this clone. This chain links TRBV6-1 with TRBJ1-5, with a possible D match to TRBD1 (6 bases). CDR3 length: 16 residues. Trimming removed 0 bases from V and 4 bases from J, with 13 bases in between. CDR1 MNHNS and CDR2 SASEGT come from the germline V gene. DNA of the CDR3: TGTGCCAGCAGTGAAGCGCCTCAGGGGCGAAATCAGCCCCAGCATTTT. Protein sequence: CASSEAPQGRNQPQHF.